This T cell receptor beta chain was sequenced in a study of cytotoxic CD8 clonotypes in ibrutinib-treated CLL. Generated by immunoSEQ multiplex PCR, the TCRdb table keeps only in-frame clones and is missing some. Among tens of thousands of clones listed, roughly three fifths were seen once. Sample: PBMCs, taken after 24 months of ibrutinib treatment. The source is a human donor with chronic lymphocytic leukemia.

In DNA form, the CDR3 reads TGCGCCAGCAGCTTCTATTGGGATCAGAATGAGCAGTTCTTC. Protein: CASSFYWDQNEQFF. The rearrangement links TRBV5-1 to TRBJ2-1; D is unclear. This CDR3 region has 14 residues. Germline V gene sequence: CDR1 SGHRS, CDR2 YFSETQ. V was shortened by 2 bases and J by 7 bases, with 13 bases between the two germline ends.